This entry concerns a single T cell receptor beta chain. Its recognized antigen is unknown. Per-nucleotide qualities are absent, and no much larger clonotype sits a single base away. The germline V gene encodes CDR1 ENHRY and CDR2 SYGVKD. From its cysteine to its phenylalanine, the CDR3 spans 14 amino acids. The retained sequence is limited to the CDR3, 42 bases, with the frame set at the first base. For this chain, trimming is 6 bases at the V end and 0 bases at the J end, and the number of junction bases without a gene match is 3. The cohort consisted of approximately 690 healthy bone marrow donors. Cohort members were all nominally healthy when sampled, although unrecorded immune exposures were likely present. The donor was CMV seronegative and was included in the group of several hundred seronegative cohort members. Each donor provided a peripheral blood sample, and peripheral blood mononuclear cells were used for TCR beta sequencing. The Qiagen DNeasy Blood Extraction Kit was used to extract genomic DNA from the blood cell samples.

Library prep was done by the immunoSEQ multiplex PCR assay. A mixture of 60 forward primers for TCR Vbeta segments and 13 reverse primers for TCR Jbeta segments was used in the multiplex PCR. Amplification of the CDR3 region of rearranged TCR beta genes was performed with a multiplex PCR assay on genomic DNA. Amplified TCR beta libraries were sequenced as 87-base-pair reads on the Illumina HiSeq System. Under the source paper's analysis protocol: Across the 500 to 700 repertoires, a later analysis counted 80 million or so unique TCR beta chains, approximately 12 million of which were shared by at least two donors. A nearest-neighbor algorithm error-corrected the raw reads and collapsed the reads into unique sequences, merging closely related sequences to remove PCR and sequencing errors. CDR3 sequences were aligned to IMGT reference sequences to assign V, D and J gene segments. For a sequence to be retained, a match of at least six nucleotides to both a V gene segment and a J gene segment was required. A rearrangement counted as productive if the CDR3 had no stop codons and remained in frame with V and J, and every other rearrangement counted as non-productive. Following IMGT convention, CDR3 was defined as the stretch from the second conserved V-encoded cysteine up to the conserved J-encoded phenylalanine. The earlier analysis of approximately 590 of the donors excluded any sequence lacking an unambiguous match to a single V gene segment. In an earlier analysis of several hundred of the donors, V segments were called functional above 56.7% productive rearrangements and were called segregating when the between-donor standard deviation exceeded 5%. A statistical classification framework was built to diagnose cytomegalovirus status from the catalog of TCR beta chain sequences. In a later analysis, TCR nucleotide sequences were compared against IMGT/GENE-DB human TR gene sequences so that V and J genes could be assigned. In a later analysis, CDR3 sequences and most-parsimonious VDJ recombination scenarios were assigned using the TCRdist pipeline. A later analysis defined each TCR beta chain by its CDR3 amino acid sequence plus V-gene family, and excluded reads lacking a unique V-gene family. As a way to deal with suspected cross-contamination and a sequencing artifact, a later analysis dropped more than 500 nucleotide sequences that were highly shared and had low generation probability. A later analysis calculated a clonal expansion index for each public chain from normalized within-repertoire ranks of inferred template counts. Generation probabilities in a later analysis came from a VDJ recombination model fitted to out-of-frame rearrangements, and those results were checked against IGoR. Hypergeometric tests were used in a later analysis to score TCR-TCR, TCR-HLA and TCR-CMV co-occurrence, with a repertoire-size bias correction applied to the TCR pairs. False discovery rates were estimated in a later analysis by permuting HLA or CMV assignments 20 times. A later analysis grouped co-occurring TCRs with DBSCAN, adding TCRdist sequence similarity when clustering within HLA-allele-positive subsets. Repertoires with fewer than 30,000 or more than 120,000 public chains, plus five repertoires with anomalous nucleotide sharing, were excluded from co-occurrence clustering. Held by TCRdb, this immuneACCESS table contains in-frame sequences only and omits some clones. Under half of the omission traces to an unresolved V gene where checked; the cause of the rest is unknown. The V and J calls and clone size are taken from that table; D and trimming were inferred from the DNA. The sample yields 150,000 to 200,000 clones; under 85% were counted once. Around 1.3% of the sample lies in the top ten.

This entry belongs to a study of cytomegalovirus exposure and HLA in healthy donors (dated by TCRdb to about 2017). Regarding the research as a whole: An earlier analysis of approximately 640 of the donors reported 250 to 350 Gb of sequence data and 100 million to 130 million unique TCR beta sequences from 150 million to 200 million T cells. An early release that covered 500 to 800 HLA-typed donors contained about 300 gigabases of sequencing data and about 84 million unique TCR sequences. Among the approximately 420 genotyped donors, around 79% belonged to the genetic ancestry cluster associated with self-reported Caucasian donors. The study aimed to test whether cataloging public T cell receptors could reveal signatures of past pathogen exposure. The T cell repertoires of 670 or so subjects were profiled by immunosequencing and related to cytomegalovirus serostatus. In addition to the first cohort of 666 subjects, a separate validation cohort of approximately 120 different subjects was used. To predict cytomegalovirus infection status, the study combined high-throughput TCR immunosequencing, statistical association of individual TCRs with disease status, and machine learning. In a later analysis, previously published TCR beta repertoires from more than 500 donors were re-analyzed and high-resolution HLA genotyping was added so that TCR occurrence patterns could be studied. Rather than using new phenotypic data, the later analysis identified candidate immune exposures from TCR beta sequences and from how often those sequences occurred across donors. In an earlier analysis of more than 550 of the donors, high-throughput TCR beta sequencing was used to judge whether each TCR beta V gene segment behaved as functional or pseudogenic. Donor age, sex, ethnicity and CMV serostatus were compiled together with the repertoire data. A later genetic analysis used genome-wide SNP genotypes for about three fifths of the 666 donors, treating that subset as a discovery cohort. All discovery cohort repertoires had been generated using a single sequencing platform. HLA typing covered class I and class II loci at four-digit resolution. Typing coverage differed by locus: A, B, C, DRB1 and DQB1 were typed in roughly 620-630 donors, DQA1 in about 550, DPA1 in 600 to 610, and DPB1 in 400 to 480. Several DR-DQ haplotypes were handled as single units for association and clustering, since linkage in the cohort was strong. Across around 400 genotyped donors of the cohort, an average of about 220,000 unique TCR beta nucleotide sequences per donor were sequenced, and about a sixth of those sequences were non-productive.

General study outcomes and caveats: Because the 87-base-pair reads could not distinguish some IMGT-functional V segments, including TRBV6-2 and TRBV6-3, those segments were excluded. HLA typing was unavailable for some donors at each locus, so association tests used only the typed subset. The classifier was reported to diagnose cytomegalovirus status with high specificity and sensitivity in both the original cohort and the validation cohort. The presence/absence analyses assumed that sequencing depth was roughly uniform across donors, and that assumption may not be true. In this cohort, only TCR beta chains were sequenced, and detectable features were limited by the absence of alpha or paired-chain data. CMV serostatus was the only immune exposure information available for the cohort. In a later genetic analysis, fewer N-insertions in productive TCRs were reported among donors in an Asian-associated ancestry cluster than the roughly 700-donor mean. A further reported finding was that TCR beta sequences accurately predicted the HLA-A and HLA-B alleles for most subjects in the first cohort. A later analysis found that HLA-associated TCR beta chains were more clonally expanded and had lower generation probabilities than equally common non-associated chains. In an earlier analysis of approximately 600 of the donors, most TCR beta V segments were observed in productive rearrangements about 87% or about 30% of the time, broadly matching IMGT annotations. When HLA alleles, especially DR and DQ, strongly co-occurred, attributing TCR associations to individual alleles was difficult. An association between a missense DCLRE1C variant and V-gene and J-gene trimming of TCR beta chains was found in a later genetic analysis and replicated in an independent cohort. The authors suggested that the approach could potentially be extended to other disease states and immunological phenotypes. A later analysis associated 17,000 or so TCR beta sequences with specific HLA alleles at a false discovery rate of 0.05. A group of highly shared sequence variants was considered likely to be a technical artifact of the sequencing pipeline. According to a later analysis, most CMV-associated TCR beta chains appeared to be HLA-restricted, and the HLA associations seemed to be driven largely by CMV exposure. While some public TCRs were present in many individuals, most TCR sequences turned up only very rarely across donors. In vitro tests confirmed that a few of the cytomegalovirus-associated TCR beta chains recognize cytomegalovirus antigens. In the study, around 150 TCR beta chains were listed as associated with cytomegalovirus. In a later analysis, the rate of TCR association differed among HLA loci, with DRB1 alleles having the most associated TCRs and HLA-C alleles having the fewest. In a later analysis, several top co-occurrence clusters were reported to appear linked to parvovirus B19, influenza, CMV and Epstein-Barr virus. Linkage disequilibrium might explain the correlated functional status among segregating V segments, but an unknown experimental factor could not be excluded. Because counts were too low, about 18 rarely observed V segments, including chromosome 9 orphons, were excluded from the earlier analysis of several hundred of the donors.

The sequence derives from a woman aged 25 to 39 in good health and CMV-seronegative. The chain links TRBV10-3 with TRBJ2-7, with 9 middle bases fitting TRBD1. The sequencing input was PBMCs. The CDR3 region reads CAIRGTGNSYEQYF. The nucleotide sequence reads as follows: TGTGCCATCAGGGGGACAGGGAACTCCTACGAGCAGTACTTC.